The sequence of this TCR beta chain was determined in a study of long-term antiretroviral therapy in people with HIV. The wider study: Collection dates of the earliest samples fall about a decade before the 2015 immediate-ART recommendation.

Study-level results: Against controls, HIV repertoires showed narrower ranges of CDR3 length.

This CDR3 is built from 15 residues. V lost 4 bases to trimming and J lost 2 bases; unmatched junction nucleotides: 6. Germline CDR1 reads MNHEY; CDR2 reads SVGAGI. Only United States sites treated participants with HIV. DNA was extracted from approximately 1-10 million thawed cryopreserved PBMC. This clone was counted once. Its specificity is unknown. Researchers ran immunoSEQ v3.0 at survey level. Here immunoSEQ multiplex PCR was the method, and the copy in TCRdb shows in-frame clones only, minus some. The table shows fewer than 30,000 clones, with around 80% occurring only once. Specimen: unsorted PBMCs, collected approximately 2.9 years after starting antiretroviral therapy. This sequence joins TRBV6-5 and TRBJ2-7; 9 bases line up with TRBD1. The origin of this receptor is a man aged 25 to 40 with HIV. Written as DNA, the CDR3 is TGTGCCAGCAGTTGGACAGGGGACTCTCCCTACGAGCAGTACTTC. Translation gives CASSWTGDSPYEQYF.